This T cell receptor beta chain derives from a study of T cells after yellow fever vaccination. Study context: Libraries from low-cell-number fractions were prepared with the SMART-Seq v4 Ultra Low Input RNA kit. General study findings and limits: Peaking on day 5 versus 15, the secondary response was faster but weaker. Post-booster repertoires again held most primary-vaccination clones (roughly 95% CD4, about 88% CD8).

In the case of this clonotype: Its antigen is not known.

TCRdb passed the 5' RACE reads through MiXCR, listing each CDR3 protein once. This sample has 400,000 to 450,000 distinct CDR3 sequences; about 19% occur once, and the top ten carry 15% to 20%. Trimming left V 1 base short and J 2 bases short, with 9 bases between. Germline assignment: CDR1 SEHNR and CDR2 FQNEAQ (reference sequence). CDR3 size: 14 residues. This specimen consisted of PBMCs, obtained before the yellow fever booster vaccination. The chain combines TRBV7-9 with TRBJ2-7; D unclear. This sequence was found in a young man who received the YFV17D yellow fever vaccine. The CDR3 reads CASSLVVGPYEQYF. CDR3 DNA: TGTGCCAGCAGCTTAGTTGTAGGGCCCTACGAGCAGTACTTC. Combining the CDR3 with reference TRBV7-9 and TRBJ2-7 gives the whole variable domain DTGVSQNPRHKITKRGQNVTFRCDPISEHNRLYWYRQTLGQGPEFLTYFQNEAQLEKSRLLSDRFSAERPKGSFSTLEIQRTEQGDSAMYLCASSLVVGPYEQYFGPGTRLTVT.